The T cell receptor (beta chain) described here comes from a study of blood T cells in healthy people across ages. V was cut by 5 bases and J by 7 bases, with 18 bases left in between. There are 15 residues in the CDR3. The study's findings and limits: TCR beta diversity correlated strongly with naive T cell percentage.

On this clonotype itself: Its antigen remains unknown.

Primed by a sample-barcoded 5' primer and a J-beta primer mix, a second PCR proceeded for 7 to 11 cycles. TCRdb called the 5' RACE reads again in MiXCR, with one record for every CDR3 protein. Of fewer than 900,000 distinct CDR3 sequences listed, around 34% were seen once; the top ten hold 10% to 15%. Sequences were obtained from blood. This receptor was taken from a man between 18 and 29 years old in good health. The chain is built from TRBV12-3 or TRBV12-4 and TRBJ2-1; D might be TRBD1 (5 bases). The CDR3 region is CASSTRQTLRNEQFF. CDR3 nucleotide sequence: TGTGCCAGCAGTACGCGACAGACCCTTAGAAATGAGCAGTTCTTC.